Detailed here is one T cell receptor beta chain. What this receptor recognizes is not known. Base qualities are missing; no much larger clone stands one base away. Library prep was done by 5' RACE. Instrument on record: Illumina HiSeq 2500. The second PCR ran for about 6 to 12 cycles and used a J-beta primer mix along with a sample-barcoded 5' primer. Each TCR beta cDNA molecule received a unique molecular identifier from a template-switch 5' adaptor carrying 12 random nucleotides. Each sample yielded at least 2.5 million CDR3-containing paired-end reads. The Mint cDNA synthesis kit, primed by a TRBC-specific oligonucleotide, was used to synthesize first-strand cDNA from all RNA. Following uracil-DNA glycosylase treatment, all cDNA underwent a first 18-cycle PCR with the universal primers M1SS and BC2_uni_R. The authors processed their data as follows. For normalization, 1 million high-quality reads were randomly selected from each sample, with every read carrying a distinct molecular identifier. Instead of being binned into consensus sequences, reads with shared molecular identifiers were discarded. MiTCR, set to a Q25 quality threshold and the strictest error-elimination algorithm, was used for CDR3 identification, clonotype clustering and error correction. A nonparametric unseen species model using Euler transformation provided a lower-bound estimate of total TCR beta diversity. The public reads were reprocessed in TCRdb via fastp at Q25 and MiXCR, keeping in-frame beta chains. Here each entry gathers all rows of one CDR3 protein and keeps the most common genes and DNA. These V and J calls originate from TCRdb's pipeline instead of the authors' own analysis. Counted in this sample were 700,000 or so distinct CDR3 sequences; roughly 20% of them appeared once. The ten top clones hold around 21% of the sample.

This record belongs to a study of blood T cells in healthy people across ages (dated by TCRdb to the mid-2010s). Regarding the complete study: Template switching captured roughly one uniquely barcoded TCR beta cDNA molecule per two T cells in model experiments. Age-related changes in TCR beta repertoire diversity were measured in the study by deep sequencing normalized with unique cDNA molecular identifiers. The donors were divided into four age groups: young (average 16 years), middle-aged (around 37), aged (approximately 62) and long-lived (more than 75). To avoid experimental bias, donors of different ages were randomly spread across the sequencing lanes. For two donors (one aged 18 to 29 and one aged 80 or older), the study analyzed two additional independent replicas of 1 million unique cDNA reads from the same blood draw.

What the study reported, not specific to this receptor: Estimates of total diversity from one million sequenced T cells were regarded as lower bounds and underestimates. Because the CMV infection status of the donors was unknown, age-related changes in expanded clonotypes may potentially have been confounded. Compared with the aged group, the long-lived group had more naive CD4+ T cells, fewer expanded clones and increased TCR diversity, a pattern suggesting age selection. Because profiling used bulk unsorted PBMCs, naive and antigen-experienced compartments could not be compared conclusively. As age increased, observed TCR beta diversity per million T cells dropped in a roughly linear way, and a significant reduction was already evident by age 40. Observed TCR beta diversity correlated strongly with the percentage of naive T cells measured by flow cytometry.

The CDR3 holds 16 amino acids from the cysteine to the phenylalanine. Only CDR3 DNA is held: 48 bases, read in frame from base 1. At the junction V is shortened by 5 bases and J by 0 bases; bases outside the gene matches: 6. Reading the germline V gene gives CDR1 MGHRA and CDR2 YSYEKL. The 40 or so donors, aged 6 to 90 years, were systemically healthy Caucasian individuals from Russia. Each donor gave around 9.9 milliliters of peripheral blood, collected into EDTA-treated Vacutainer tubes. Ficoll-Paque density-gradient centrifugation was used to isolate PBMCs, with at least 7 million obtained per sample. Trizol reagent was used to extract total RNA from the PBMCs, yielding at least 5 micrograms per sample. For every donor, an aliquot of PBMCs went through flow cytometry to measure the percentages of naive CD45RAhigh/CD27high T cells.

The rearranged segments are TRBV4-1 and TRBJ2-2, with 7 bases aligning to TRBD1. The sequencing input was blood. The TCR originated in a man aged 70-80 years in good health. CDR3 sequence: CASSETGTANTGELFF. The DNA is TGCGCCAGCAGCGAGACCGGGACAGCGAACACCGGGGAGCTGTTTTTT.